The text below deals with one TCR beta chain. What it binds is not known. Only in-frame clones appear in the TCRdb table, and some are missing; sequencing was by immunoSEQ multiplex PCR. The profile shows a few hundred thousand clones, around 91% of them singletons. Treatment given: over 15 received Ad26.COV2.S at low or high dose, single or two shots; several received placebo; per-sample allocation not given. Following the first vaccine or placebo injection, samples were taken on day 63. Cohort 1b enrolled adults aged 18-55 years in Boston. This specimen belongs to a study of Ad26.COV2.S vaccination and SARS-CoV-2 variants. Study overall: Ad26.COV2.S was injected intramuscularly once or twice, 56 days apart.

The junction had 14 bases not matched to a gene; V was cut back by 0 bases and J by 1 base. The CDR3 has 20 amino acids. CDR1 MGHRA and CDR2 YSYEKL come from the germline V gene. Findings of the study overall: Substantial response breadth was reportedly seen for spike-specific CD8+ and CD4+ T cells after vaccination. There was a possibility that the TCR breadth and depth analyses underestimated total T cell responses.

This TCR was recovered from a person aged 18 to 59 who received the Ad26.COV2.S COVID-19 vaccine or a placebo. The sample here was peripheral blood, taken in a trial of Ad26.COV2.S vaccine versus placebo. The genes are TRBV4-1 and TRBJ2-4; TRBD1 agrees at 8 bases. CDR3 loop: CASSQEGQAYWSDAKNIQYF. CDR3 nucleotide sequence: TGCGCCAGCAGCCAAGAGGGACAGGCATATTGGAGTGACGCCAAAAACATTCAGTACTTC.